By share of the sample, the clone carrying this T cell receptor beta chain is medium-sized. The antigen remains unidentified. The sample belongs to a study of T cells in localized non-small cell lung cancer. Germline lookup yields CDR1 LGHNT and CDR2 FRNRAP. CDR3 length: 15 amino acids. J gave up 11 bases and V 0 bases, and 9 bases lay outside the gene matches. Study observations and caveats: In adjacent lung, a median roughly 57 of the top 100 tumor clones were found. Longer overall survival was associated with a higher density of T cells in the blood. Adjacent uninvolved lung tissue had the highest T cell clonality, exceeding tumor.

The table came from immunoSEQ multiplex PCR; TCRdb's copy has only in-frame clones and leaves some out. The sample yields around 2,000 clones, 21% seen once. The V and J genes are TRBV12-5 and TRBJ1-1; TRBD1 matches at 10 bases. This TCR was recovered from a woman aged 35 to 70 with stage I lung adenocarcinoma. Sample: normal lung tissue next to the tumor, taken before any cancer treatment. The CDR3 spells CASGLVDRGRRSAFF. CDR3 sequence (DNA): TGTGCTAGTGGTTTGGTAGACAGGGGGCGCCGATCTGCTTTCTTT.